This T cell receptor beta chain was sequenced for a study of T-cell reconstitution after alpha-beta-depleted transplantation in children. As for this clonotype: Its antigen is unidentified.

Unique molecular identifiers were incorporated during preparation of the TCRbeta library. TCRdb called the PCR reads again in MiXCR, with one record for every CDR3 protein. The sample includes 450,000 to 700,000 distinct CDR3 sequences, 25% to 30% of them seen just once. Study results and limitations: T cells produced anew were the main source of T-cell counts and diversity one year after transplant. After transplant, at about two months, alpha-beta T cells were reportedly derived from several hundred expanded graft clones. Some patients owed their high day-60 TCRbeta diversity to surviving recipient T cells and thymic progenitors.

V dropped 3 bases and J dropped 7 bases, with 12 bases sitting between them. This CDR3 region has 14 residues. Germline CDR1 MDHEN, CDR2 SYDVKM. Sequenced material: PBMCs, taken before TCRalphabeta/CD19-depleted stem cell transplant. The source is a boy younger than two with Wiskott-Aldrich syndrome, due to receive a stem cell transplant. The chain uses TRBV28 and TRBJ2-2; perhaps TRBD1 as D (5 bases). This CDR3 reads CASSLQGLYGELFF. The CDR3 DNA reads as TGTGCCAGCAGTTTGCAGGGTCTTTACGGGGAGCTGTTTTTT.